Here is one TCR beta chain with its context. Its antigen is still unknown. This record comes from a study of cytomegalovirus exposure and HLA in healthy donors. General study points: Some V segments, including TRBV6-2 and TRBV6-3, were excluded as indistinguishable.

CDR3 length: 12 residues. The germline gives CDR1 SGHDT, CDR2 YYEEEE. Amplification used 60 Vbeta primers and 13 Jbeta primers. Produced via immunoSEQ multiplex PCR; TCRdb's table is partial and in-frame only. In total, the table holds roughly 190,000 clones. The sequencing sample was made of PBMCs. This TCR came from a young woman in good health and CMV-seropositive. The chain joins TRBV5-6 to TRBJ2-5; a weak D match, TRBD1 (5 bases). The J call is in doubt because the DNA end fits TRBJ2-7 better. CDR3 DNA: TGTGCCAGCAGCCATGACAGCTACGAGCAGTACTTC. This codes for CASSHDSYEQYF.